This T cell receptor beta chain was captured by sequencing in a study of CD8 T cells in Susac syndrome. The CDR3 contains 14 residues. V was pared by 3 bases and J by 2 bases, with 4 bases of the junction left unmatched. The authors reverse transcribed roughly 0.5 to 1 ug RNA with random hexamers. Amplification of TCR beta CDR3 by immunoSEQ multiplex PCR spanned 54 Vbeta and 13 Jbeta. TCRdb re-derived calls from the immunoSEQ multiplex PCR reads in MiXCR, one entry per CDR3 protein. The sample yields some 120,000 distinct CDR3 sequences, 85% to 95% seen once. Sequencing of TCR beta was carried out in blood CD8+ and CD4+ T cells.

Sequencing input: CD4+ T cells from PBMCs. The TCR comes from a human donor in good health. The chain links TRBV12-3 or TRBV12-4 to TRBJ2-7, with 7 bases matching TRBD2. The CDR3 protein is CASSFRLAPYEQYF. The CDR3 coding sequence is TGTGCCAGCAGTTTTCGACTAGCCCCCTACGAGCAGTACTTC.